The TCR beta chain under discussion was sequenced for a study of CD8+CD57+ T cells in acquired aplastic anemia. Patients sequenced had flow cytometry evidence of CD8+CD57+ cell expansion. The diagnosis in all patients was severe acquired aplastic anemia. Each patient gave a blood sample that was collected before any therapy had been received. V was clipped by 3 bases and J by 1 base, with 10 bases between them. CDR1 and CDR2 from the germline V gene are SGHDT and YYEEEE. This CDR3 contains 14 residues. Whole-study results and caveats: Common to patients and controls were approximately 30 CD8+ CDR3 sequences.

Genomic DNA constituted the template upon which TCR beta VDJ and CDR3 profiling was performed. TCRdb re-called the reads with MiXCR, one entry per CDR3 protein. The sample lists about 150,000 distinct CDR3 sequences; 40% to 65% were seen once. In its sample, this clonotype was seen many times. Antigen: not known. The sample taken for sequencing was sorted CD4+, CD8+, or CD8+CD57+ T cells (not recorded which) from PBMCs. The rearrangement uses TRBV5-6 and TRBJ1-1; maybe TRBD1 (5 bases). The sequence came from a human donor with aplastic anemia. CDR3 DNA: TGTGCCAGCAGCTGGGTGGACACGAACACTGAAGCTTTCTTT. Protein sequence: CASSWVDTNTEAFF.